These T cell receptor beta chains were read from a single sample in a study of shared T cell receptors in the human thymus. Repertoires were generated with immunoSEQ multiplex PCR, while TCRdb's copy carries only in-frame clones and drops some. Of about 660,000 clones listed, around nine tenths are singletons. This sample was shared with a second study, whose subject was human thymus T cells.

Sequencing was carried out using thymocytes. The source is a boy under two years old with a congenital heart defect. Both conserved end residues are part of each CDR3. The order of the fields is clone size, V gene, D gene, J gene, CDR3 protein, CDR3 DNA. The D gene is left open where the match is weak. Clone sizes are given selectively: once, few, many, or a class where the clone is expanded.

clone_size: .; v_call: TRBV5-1; d_call: TRBD2; j_call: TRBJ2-1; cdr3_aa: CASSSKGQREGRNEQFF; cdr3_nt: TGCGCCAGCAGCTCCAAAGGGCAGCGGGAGGGGCGCAATGAGCAGTTCTTC
clone_size: .; v_call: TRBV18; d_call: .; j_call: TRBJ1-5; cdr3_aa: CASSPTADDSNQPQHF; cdr3_nt: TGTGCCAGCTCACCGACGGCGGATGATAGCAATCAGCCCCAGCATTTT
clone_size: .; v_call: TRBV30; d_call: .; j_call: TRBJ1-4; cdr3_aa: CAWSAEKGGLRPSGNEKLFF; cdr3_nt: TGTGCCTGGAGTGCCGAAAAGGGGGGGTTACGGCCGAGTGGGAATGAAAAACTGTTTTTT
clone_size: .; v_call: TRBV27; d_call: .; j_call: TRBJ1-6; cdr3_aa: CASSRNGETSPLHF; cdr3_nt: TGTGCCAGCAGCAGAAATGGGGAGACTTCACCCCTCCACTTT
clone_size: .; v_call: TRBV20-1; d_call: .; j_call: TRBJ2-3; cdr3_aa: CTPRADTQYF; cdr3_nt: TGCACCCCTCGCGCAGATACGCAGTATTTT
clone_size: once; v_call: TRBV27; d_call: TRBD1; j_call: TRBJ2-5; cdr3_aa: CASSLFHLPGQGWETQYF; cdr3_nt: TGTGCCAGCAGTTTATTCCATCTGCCGGGACAGGGGTGGGAGACCCAGTACTTC
clone_size: .; v_call: TRBV19; d_call: TRBD2; j_call: TRBJ2-1; cdr3_aa: CASSTSGTSGRGEQFF; cdr3_nt: TGTGCCAGTAGTACGTCCGGGACTAGCGGGAGGGGTGAGCAGTTCTTC
clone_size: .; v_call: TRBV5-1; d_call: .; j_call: TRBJ2-5; cdr3_aa: CASSLGPGEKTQYF; cdr3_nt: TGCGCCAGCAGCTTGGGTCCAGGGGAAAAGACCCAGTACTTC
clone_size: .; v_call: TRBV11-3; d_call: TRBD1; j_call: TRBJ2-7; cdr3_aa: CASSSGQAFEQYF; cdr3_nt: TGTGCCAGCAGCTCGGGACAGGCCTTCGAGCAGTACTTC
clone_size: .; v_call: TRBV7-9; d_call: TRBD2; j_call: TRBJ2-7; cdr3_aa: CASSLANGGAEYEQYF; cdr3_nt: TGTGCCAGCAGCTTAGCGAACGGGGGGGCCGAGTACGAGCAGTACTTC
clone_size: .; v_call: TRBV6-4; d_call: TRBD1; j_call: TRBJ2-7; cdr3_aa: CASNHPGQGASQVTYEQYF; cdr3_nt: TGTGCCAGCAACCACCCGGGACAGGGGGCATCCCAGGTTACCTACGAGCAGTACTTC
clone_size: .; v_call: TRBV12-5; d_call: TRBD2; j_call: TRBJ2-3; cdr3_aa: CASAPPCTSGVLTQYF; cdr3_nt: TGTGCTAGTGCTCCTCCCTGCACTAGCGGGGTTCTCACGCAGTATTTT
clone_size: .; v_call: TRBV28; d_call: TRBD1; j_call: TRBJ2-3; cdr3_aa: CASSIRGPTDTQYF; cdr3_nt: TGTGCCAGCAGTATCAGGGGGCCCACAGATACGCAGTATTTT
clone_size: .; v_call: TRBV21-1; d_call: .; j_call: TRBJ2-4; cdr3_aa: CASTGGRAKNIQYF; cdr3_nt: TGTGCCAGCACGGGTGGCCGAGCCAAAAACATTCAGTACTTC
clone_size: .; v_call: TRBV25-1; d_call: .; j_call: TRBJ1-1; cdr3_aa: CASSEGPEAFF; cdr3_nt: TGTGCCAGCAGTGAGGGGCCTGAAGCTTTCTTT
clone_size: .; v_call: TRBV15; d_call: .; j_call: TRBJ2-5; cdr3_aa: CATSCSAAQETQYF; cdr3_nt: TGTGCCACCAGTTGCTCCGCGGCCCAAGAGACCCAGTACTTC
clone_size: .; v_call: TRBV7-2; d_call: TRBD1; j_call: TRBJ1-2; cdr3_aa: CASSFGSGTGYNYGYTF; cdr3_nt: TGTGCCAGCAGCTTTGGCTCCGGGACAGGCTACAACTATGGCTACACCTTC
clone_size: .; v_call: TRBV5-4; d_call: TRBD2; j_call: TRBJ2-3; cdr3_aa: CASRSAGRGTDTQYF; cdr3_nt: TGTGCCAGCAGGTCAGCGGGAAGAGGCACAGATACGCAGTATTTT
clone_size: .; v_call: TRBV7-7; d_call: .; j_call: TRBJ2-3; cdr3_aa: CASSPGESLGDTQYF; cdr3_nt: TGTGCTAGCAGCCCCGGGGAGAGCCTTGGAGATACGCAGTATTTT
clone_size: .; v_call: TRBV5-4; d_call: .; j_call: TRBJ2-1; cdr3_aa: CASSFTNEQFF; cdr3_nt: TGTGCCAGCAGCTTTACAAATGAGCAGTTCTTC
clone_size: .; v_call: TRBV19; d_call: TRBD2; j_call: TRBJ2-5; cdr3_aa: CASSKTPGLAGGQETQYF; cdr3_nt: TGTGCCAGTAGTAAAACCCCCGGACTAGCGGGGGGACAAGAGACCCAGTACTTC
clone_size: .; v_call: TRBV6-1; d_call: .; j_call: TRBJ1-5; cdr3_aa: CASSDFGRNQPQHF; cdr3_nt: TGTGCCAGCAGTGATTTCGGGAGGAATCAGCCCCAGCATTTT
clone_size: .; v_call: TRBV5-1; d_call: .; j_call: TRBJ2-2; cdr3_aa: CASSLVQLNTGELFF; cdr3_nt: TGCGCCAGCAGCTTGGTGCAGTTAAACACCGGGGAGCTGTTTTTT
clone_size: once; v_call: TRBV5-6; d_call: TRBD2; j_call: TRBJ2-4; cdr3_aa: CASSLALAGEVKNIQYF; cdr3_nt: TGTGCCAGCAGCTTGGCACTAGCGGGAGAGGTCAAAAACATTCAGTACTTC
clone_size: .; v_call: TRBV5-4; d_call: TRBD2; j_call: TRBJ2-1; cdr3_aa: CASSGGRGGSDRDEQFF; cdr3_nt: TGTGCCAGCAGCGGGGGTCGGGGCGGGAGTGACCGGGATGAGCAGTTCTTC
clone_size: .; v_call: TRBV4-3; d_call: TRBD1; j_call: TRBJ1-5; cdr3_aa: CASSLSQGGNQPQHF; cdr3_nt: TGCGCCAGCAGCCTGTCACAGGGGGGGAATCAGCCCCAGCATTTT
clone_size: .; v_call: TRBV2; d_call: TRBD1; j_call: TRBJ2-1; cdr3_aa: CARWTGEYNEQFF; cdr3_nt: TGTGCCAGATGGACAGGGGAATACAATGAGCAGTTCTTC
clone_size: .; v_call: TRBV25-1; d_call: TRBD1; j_call: TRBJ1-6; cdr3_aa: CASRRTGDNSPLHF; cdr3_nt: TGTGCCAGCAGGAGGACAGGTGATAATTCACCCCTCCACTTT
clone_size: .; v_call: TRBV13; d_call: TRBD1; j_call: TRBJ1-2; cdr3_aa: CASSGRTGSARGYTF; cdr3_nt: TGTGCCAGCAGCGGCCGGACAGGGAGCGCCCGAGGCTACACCTTC
clone_size: .; v_call: TRBV28; d_call: TRBD1; j_call: TRBJ2-7; cdr3_aa: CASSLPGQGAARELYEQYF; cdr3_nt: TGTGCCAGCAGTCTCCCGGGACAGGGGGCCGCGCGGGAGCTCTACGAGCAGTACTTC
clone_size: .; v_call: TRBV5-4; d_call: TRBD2; j_call: TRBJ2-1; cdr3_aa: CASSPPTSGRNEQFF; cdr3_nt: TGTGCCAGCAGCCCGCCGACTAGCGGGCGCAATGAGCAGTTCTTC
clone_size: .; v_call: TRBV20-1; d_call: .; j_call: TRBJ1-1; cdr3_aa: CSVSRFTEAFF; cdr3_nt: TGCAGTGTCAGCAGGTTCACTGAAGCTTTCTTT
clone_size: .; v_call: TRBV5-8; d_call: TRBD1; j_call: TRBJ1-5; cdr3_aa: CASSRGQRYQPQHF; cdr3_nt: TGTGCCAGCAGCAGGGGACAGCGGTATCAGCCCCAGCATTTT
clone_size: once; v_call: TRBV28; d_call: TRBD1; j_call: TRBJ1-1; cdr3_aa: CASSLHPGQGANTEAFF; cdr3_nt: TGTGCCAGCAGTTTGCACCCGGGACAGGGGGCGAACACTGAAGCTTTCTTT
clone_size: .; v_call: TRBV28; d_call: TRBD2; j_call: TRBJ2-7; cdr3_aa: CASSLGMREPPYEQYF; cdr3_nt: TGTGCCAGCAGTCTAGGTATGCGGGAGCCGCCCTACGAGCAGTACTTC
clone_size: .; v_call: TRBV18; d_call: .; j_call: TRBJ2-1; cdr3_aa: CASSPSPGANEQFF; cdr3_nt: TGTGCCAGCTCACCCTCACCGGGTGCAAATGAGCAGTTCTTC
clone_size: .; v_call: TRBV9; d_call: .; j_call: TRBJ1-2; cdr3_aa: CASSVQVGYGYTF; cdr3_nt: TGTGCCAGCAGCGTGCAGGTGGGCTATGGCTACACCTTC
clone_size: once; v_call: TRBV13; d_call: TRBD1; j_call: TRBJ1-1; cdr3_aa: CASSSGLATTGGEAFF; cdr3_nt: TGTGCCAGCAGCTCCGGATTAGCTACCACAGGGGGTGAAGCTTTCTTT
clone_size: .; v_call: TRBV6-1; d_call: TRBD1; j_call: TRBJ2-7; cdr3_aa: CASSHRKGQSYEQYF; cdr3_nt: TGTGCCAGCAGCCATCGAAAGGGACAGTCCTACGAGCAGTACTTC
clone_size: .; v_call: TRBV27; d_call: TRBD1; j_call: TRBJ2-7; cdr3_aa: CASSSRPGQGATGSYEQYF; cdr3_nt: TGTGCCAGCAGTTCCCGGCCGGGACAGGGGGCGACTGGATCCTACGAGCAGTACTTC
clone_size: .; v_call: TRBV2; d_call: .; j_call: TRBJ2-1; cdr3_aa: CARQSGTREIYNEQFF; cdr3_nt: TGTGCCAGACAATCCGGGACAAGGGAGATTTACAATGAGCAGTTCTTC
clone_size: .; v_call: TRBV6-1; d_call: TRBD2; j_call: TRBJ2-2; cdr3_aa: CASSGRSGRVPGELFF; cdr3_nt: TGTGCCAGCAGTGGTAGAAGCGGGAGGGTCCCCGGGGAGCTGTTTTTT
clone_size: .; v_call: TRBV5-4; d_call: .; j_call: TRBJ2-5; cdr3_aa: CASSLIQGASSGRSETQYF; cdr3_nt: TGTGCCAGCAGCTTGATTCAGGGGGCCAGTAGCGGGAGATCCGAGACCCAGTACTTC
clone_size: .; v_call: TRBV7-2; d_call: TRBD2; j_call: TRBJ2-7; cdr3_aa: CASSLGLAGPYEQYF; cdr3_nt: TGTGCCAGCAGCTTGGGACTAGCGGGACCCTACGAGCAGTACTTC
clone_size: .; v_call: TRBV14; d_call: TRBD2; j_call: TRBJ2-7; cdr3_aa: CASSQGPPLAGDHYEQYF; cdr3_nt: TGTGCCAGCAGCCAGGGACCTCCTCTAGCGGGAGATCACTACGAGCAGTACTTC
clone_size: .; v_call: TRBV11-2; d_call: .; j_call: TRBJ2-6; cdr3_aa: CASSLDGGFSGANVLTF; cdr3_nt: TGTGCCAGCAGCTTAGATGGGGGGTTTTCCGGGGCCAACGTCCTGACTTTC
clone_size: once; v_call: TRBV30; d_call: .; j_call: TRBJ1-3; cdr3_aa: CAWMVAGLYGNTIYF; cdr3_nt: TGTGCCTGGATGGTGGCAGGGTTGTATGGGAACACCATATATTTT
clone_size: .; v_call: TRBV5-4; d_call: .; j_call: TRBJ2-3; cdr3_aa: CASSSYTDTQYF; cdr3_nt: TGTGCCAGCAGCTCCTACACAGATACGCAGTATTTT
clone_size: once; v_call: TRBV7-6; d_call: .; j_call: TRBJ2-7; cdr3_aa: CASSLAQGPLCWPLGEQYF; cdr3_nt: TGTGCCAGCAGCTTAGCTCAGGGGCCCCTCTGTTGGCCGCTGGGGGAGCAGTACTTC
clone_size: .; v_call: TRBV2; d_call: TRBD2; j_call: TRBJ2-3; cdr3_aa: CASSEAGGLGTQYF; cdr3_nt: TGTGCCAGCAGTGAGGCGGGAGGGCTTGGTACGCAGTATTTT
clone_size: .; v_call: TRBV6-1; d_call: .; j_call: TRBJ1-5; cdr3_aa: CASSERGSWQPQHF; cdr3_nt: TGTGCCAGCAGTGAAAGGGGTTCTTGGCAGCCCCAGCATTTT
clone_size: .; v_call: TRBV4-1; d_call: TRBD2; j_call: TRBJ2-7; cdr3_aa: CASSQGGGLAGGSSYEQYF; cdr3_nt: TGCGCCAGCAGCCAAGGGGGGGGACTAGCGGGAGGGAGCTCCTACGAGCAGTACTTC
clone_size: .; v_call: TRBV4-1; d_call: TRBD2; j_call: TRBJ2-7; cdr3_aa: CASSQDRGLAGYEQYF; cdr3_nt: TGCGCCAGCAGCCAAGATAGGGGACTAGCGGGATACGAGCAGTACTTC
clone_size: once; v_call: TRBV11-2; d_call: .; j_call: TRBJ2-7; cdr3_aa: CASEWRGNYEQYF; cdr3_nt: TGTGCCAGCGAATGGCGGGGAAATTACGAGCAGTACTTC
clone_size: .; v_call: TRBV28; d_call: .; j_call: TRBJ2-5; cdr3_aa: CASSLKAGGETQYF; cdr3_nt: TGTGCCAGCAGTTTAAAGGCAGGAGGAGAGACCCAGTACTTC
clone_size: .; v_call: TRBV6-1; d_call: TRBD1; j_call: TRBJ2-2; cdr3_aa: CASSDWGQGDTGELFF; cdr3_nt: TGTGCCAGCAGTGACTGGGGACAGGGGGACACCGGGGAGCTGTTTTTT